Listed below are T cell receptor beta chains from one sample, sequenced in a study of HIV-infected patients and healthy controls. TCRdb reprocessed the 5' RACE reads via MiXCR and lists one record per CDR3 protein. The data show approximately 6,000 distinct CDR3 sequences, 10% to 11% seen once. This material consisted of blood, taken before antiretroviral therapy. Receptors were obtained from an adult with HIV infection. Each CDR3 is given with its conserved first and last residue. The D gene is left open where the match is weak. Size values are once, few and many counts, or a class for expanded clones, and some rows have none.

abundance	d_gene	v_gene	j_gene	CDR3nt	CDR3aa
few	NA	TRBV20-1	TRBJ2-3	TGCAGTGCGCGGGACCGAGAAAGGGCAGATACGCAGTATTTT	CSARDRERADTQYF
few	NA	TRBV2	TRBJ1-5	TGTGCCAGCCGCAGGATCGGGGGGCCCCAGCATTTT	CASRRIGGPQHF
many	NA	TRBV20-1	TRBJ1-5	TGCAGTGCTGAAGAGGGGGGTGGTCAGCCCCAGCATTTT	CSAEEGGGQPQHF
many	TRBD1	TRBV27	TRBJ1-1	TGTGCCAGCAGTCCCTCGGGTAGAGACAGGGACGCTTTCTTT	CASSPSGRDRDAFF
medium-sized	TRBD1	TRBV30	TRBJ1-1	TGTGCCTGGCTTCACCCCCGGACAGGGGGACACACTGAAGCTTTCTTT	CAWLHPRTGGHTEAFF
NA	NA	TRBV5-4	TRBJ1-4	TGTGCCAGCAGTCAAGGGGCAACTAATGAAAAACTGTTTTTT	CASSQGATNEKLFF
NA	NA	TRBV6-5	TRBJ2-7	TGTGCCAGCAGTAGAAACTACGAGCAGTACTTC	CASSRNYEQYF
medium-sized	TRBD1	TRBV6-5	TRBJ1-2	TGTGCCAGCAGTCCTTCTACAGGGGGCGTTGCCTATGGCTACACCTTC	CASSPSTGGVAYGYTF
many	NA	TRBV7-2	TRBJ2-6	TGTGCCAGCAAGGGGCAGGGTCTTTGGACAACTGGGGCCAACGTCCTGACTTTC	CASKGQGLWTTGANVLTF
NA	TRBD2	TRBV7-2	TRBJ2-3	TGTGCCAGCAGCTTAGTAAGCGGGAGGTCCACAGATACGCAGTATTTT	CASSLVSGRSTDTQYF
many	NA	TRBV2	TRBJ1-5	TGTGCCAGCGGCCTCAGGGGCAATCAGCCCCAGCATTTT	CASGLRGNQPQHF
NA	NA	TRBV20-1	TRBJ2-7	TGCAGTGCTAGAGGGGGGAGCTACGAGCAGTACTTC	CSARGGSYEQYF
NA	NA	TRBV19	TRBJ1-5	TGTGCCAGTAGTATACGAACCCCCGGACCCCAGCATTTT	CASSIRTPGPQHF
NA	NA	TRBV19	TRBJ2-3	TGTGCCAGTACCGGCACGGCCACAGATACGCAGTATTTT	CASTGTATDTQYF
few	NA	TRBV18	TRBJ2-7	TGTGCCAGCTCACCCGGACAGAGCTCCTACGAGCAGTACTTC	CASSPGQSSYEQYF
medium-sized	TRBD1	TRBV5-1	TRBJ2-7	TGCGCCAGCAGCATAGGACAGGGAGGCTACGAGCAGTACTTC	CASSIGQGGYEQYF
many	NA	TRBV29-1	TRBJ1-3	TGCAGCGTTTGGGGAGGGCACGCGACTAACACCATATATTTT	CSVWGGHATNTIYF
medium-sized	NA	TRBV12-3/TRBV12-4	TRBJ1-2	TGTGCCAGCAGTTTCTCGTGGAGCTACACCTTC	CASSFSWSYTF
NA	NA	TRBV7-9	TRBJ1-6	TGTGCCAGCAGCTTAGCGGGTTCACCCCTCCACTTT	CASSLAGSPLHF